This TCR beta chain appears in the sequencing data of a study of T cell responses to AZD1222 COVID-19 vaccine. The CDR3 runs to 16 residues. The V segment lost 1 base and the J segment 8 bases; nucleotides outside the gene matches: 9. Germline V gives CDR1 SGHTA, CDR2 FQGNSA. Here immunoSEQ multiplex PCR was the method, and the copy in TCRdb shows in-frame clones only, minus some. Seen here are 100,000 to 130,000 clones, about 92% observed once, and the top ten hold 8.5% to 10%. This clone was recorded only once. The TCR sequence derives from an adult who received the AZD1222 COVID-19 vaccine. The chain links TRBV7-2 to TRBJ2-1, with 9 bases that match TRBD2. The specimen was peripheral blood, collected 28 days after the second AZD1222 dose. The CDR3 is CASSLDASGIHDEQFF. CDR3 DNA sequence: TGTGCCAGCAGCTTAGATGCTAGCGGGATCCACGATGAGCAGTTCTTC.